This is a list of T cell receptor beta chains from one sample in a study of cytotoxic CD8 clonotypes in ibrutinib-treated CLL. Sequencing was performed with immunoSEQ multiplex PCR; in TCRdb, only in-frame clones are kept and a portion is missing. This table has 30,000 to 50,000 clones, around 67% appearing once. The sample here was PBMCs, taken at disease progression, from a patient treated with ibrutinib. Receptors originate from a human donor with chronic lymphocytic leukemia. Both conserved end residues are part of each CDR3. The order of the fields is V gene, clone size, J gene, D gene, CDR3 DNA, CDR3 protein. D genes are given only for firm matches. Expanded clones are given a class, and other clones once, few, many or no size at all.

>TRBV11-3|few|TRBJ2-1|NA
TGTGCCAGCAGCTTAGAGGGCCCCGGGCCAGCCGACCACAATGAGCAGTTCTTC
CASSLEGPGPADHNEQFF
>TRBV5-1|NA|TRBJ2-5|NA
TGCGCCACCACAAAGGGGACGGACCAAGAGACCCAGTACTTC
CATTKGTDQETQYF
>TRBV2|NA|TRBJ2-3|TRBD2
TGTGCCAGGACCGGGACTAGCGGTTCAGATACGCAGTATTTT
CARTGTSGSDTQYF
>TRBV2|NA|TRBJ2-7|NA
TGTGCCAGCAGTCTTGGAGGCTACGAGCAGTACTTC
CASSLGGYEQYF
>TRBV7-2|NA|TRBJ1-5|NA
TGTGCCAGCAGCTTAGATAACGGGGGATTTCAGCCCCAGCATTTT
CASSLDNGGFQPQHF
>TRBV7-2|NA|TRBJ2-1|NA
TGTGCCAGCAGCTCGCGGCCCAGAGTGGGGAATGAGCAGTTCTTC
CASSSRPRVGNEQFF
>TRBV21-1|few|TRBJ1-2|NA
TGTGCCAGCAGCTCTCAAAGACAGGGGTGGGGTGGCTATGGCTACACCTTC
CASSSQRQGWGGYGYTF
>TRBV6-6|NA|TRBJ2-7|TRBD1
TGTGCCAGCAGGCGGGACAGGGGGCCCTACGAGCAGTACTTC
CASRRDRGPYEQYF
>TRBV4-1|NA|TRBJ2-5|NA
TGCGCCAGCAGCCAAGAATATGGACAAGACTCGTACCAAGAGACCCAGTACTTC
CASSQEYGQDSYQETQYF
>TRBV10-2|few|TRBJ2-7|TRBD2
TGCGCCATCAAACTAGCGGCCCCGGCAGGCGAGCAGTACTTC
CAIKLAAPAGEQYF
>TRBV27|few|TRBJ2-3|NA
TGTGCCAGCAGTCGGGCCGGGACTAGCACAGATACGCAGTATTTT
CASSRAGTSTDTQYF
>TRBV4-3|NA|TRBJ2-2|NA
TGCGCCAGCAGCCAAGATCGAATCGGCGCGAACACCGGGGAGCTGTTTTTT
CASSQDRIGANTGELFF
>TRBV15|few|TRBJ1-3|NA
TGTGCCACCAGCAGAGGAACAGGGAGCTCTGGAAACACCATATATTTT
CATSRGTGSSGNTIYF
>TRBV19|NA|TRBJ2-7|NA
TGTGCCAGTAGTATAGGTTGGGGACCCAGGGGCGAGCAGTACTTC
CASSIGWGPRGEQYF
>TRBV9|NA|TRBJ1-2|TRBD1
TGTGCCAGCAGCGCCATGGGACAGATTTTAACCTTC
CASSAMGQILTF
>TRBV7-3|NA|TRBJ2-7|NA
TGTGCCAGCAGCTTATCCCCTCGGGACGAGCAGTACTTC
CASSLSPRDEQYF
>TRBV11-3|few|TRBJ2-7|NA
TGTGCCAGCAGCTCCTCAGACGGCGTGTTAGGAAAGCAGTACTTC
CASSSSDGVLGKQYF
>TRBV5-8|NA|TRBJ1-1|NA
TGTGCCAGCGGCGAGGGCGGCGCCGCCACTGAAGCTTTCTTT
CASGEGGAATEAFF
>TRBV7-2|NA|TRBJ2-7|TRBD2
TGTGCCAGCAGCTGGACTAGCGGGTCAACCTACGAGCAGTACTTC
CASSWTSGSTYEQYF
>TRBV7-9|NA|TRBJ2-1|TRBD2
TGTGCCAGCAGCTTAGGGACTAGCGGGACTACCCTCTACAATGAGCAGTTCTTC
CASSLGTSGTTLYNEQFF
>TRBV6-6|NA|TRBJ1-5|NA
TGTGCCAGCAGTTACTCGAGCGCAGGTCAGCCCCAGCATTTT
CASSYSSAGQPQHF
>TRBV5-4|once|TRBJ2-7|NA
TGTGCCAGCAGCTTGCAGGGTATCCTAGGCGAGCAGTACTTC
CASSLQGILGEQYF
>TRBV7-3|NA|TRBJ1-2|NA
TGTGCCAGCAGCTTAGCGCCGAACTATGGCTACACCTTC
CASSLAPNYGYTF
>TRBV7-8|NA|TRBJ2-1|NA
TGTGCCAGCAGCTTGGGAGACTATGGGAATGAGCAGTTCTTC
CASSLGDYGNEQFF
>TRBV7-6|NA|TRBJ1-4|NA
TGTGCCAGCAGCTTATTGGCAACCCTTAATGAAAAACTGTTTTTT
CASSLLATLNEKLFF
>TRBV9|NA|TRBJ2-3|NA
TGTGCCAGCAGCCCCCGTGCCGTCCTTAAGGCGGATACGCAGTATTTT
CASSPRAVLKADTQYF
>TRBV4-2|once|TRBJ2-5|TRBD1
TGTGCCAGCAGCCTTGGACAGGGTCAAGGGGAGACCCAGTACTTC
CASSLGQGQGETQYF
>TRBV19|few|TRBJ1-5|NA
TGTGCCAGTAGTATACAGAGGCAAAATCAGCCCCAGCATTTT
CASSIQRQNQPQHF
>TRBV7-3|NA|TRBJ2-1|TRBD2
TGTGCCAGCAGCGTCGGACTAGCGGGGAGCTCCTACAATGAGCAGTTCTTC
CASSVGLAGSSYNEQFF
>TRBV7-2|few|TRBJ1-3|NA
TGTGCCAGCAGCTTAGCGGCAGGTCCAGGAAACACCATATATTTT
CASSLAAGPGNTIYF
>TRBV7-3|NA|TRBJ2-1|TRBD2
TGTGCCAGCAGCTTAGACCCTAGCGGCTACAATGAGCAGTTCTTC
CASSLDPSGYNEQFF
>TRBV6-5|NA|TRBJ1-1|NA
TGTGCCATCAGGGGAAACGGCGGCACTGAAGCTTTCTTT
CAIRGNGGTEAFF
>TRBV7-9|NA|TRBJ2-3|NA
TGTGCCAGCAAAGTCCCTGGGGCAGATACGCAGTATTTT
CASKVPGADTQYF
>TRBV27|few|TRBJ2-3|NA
TGTGCCAGCAGTTTAAGCCTCTCTTTTTACGATACGCAGTATTTT
CASSLSLSFYDTQYF
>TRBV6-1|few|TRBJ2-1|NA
TGTGCCAGCAGTGAAGGGCGGCCCCGAGCCTACAATGAGCAGTTCTTC
CASSEGRPRAYNEQFF
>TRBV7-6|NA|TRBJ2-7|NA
TGTGCCAGCAGCCCCCAGGAGGGGGCGAGCTACGAGCAGTACTTC
CASSPQEGASYEQYF
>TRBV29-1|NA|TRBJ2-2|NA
TGCAGCGCCGGGCGGGTAAACACCGGGGAGCTGTTTTTT
CSAGRVNTGELFF
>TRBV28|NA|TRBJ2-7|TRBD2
TGTGCCAGCAGCCCGGGACTAGCGGGAGTCTACGAGCAGTACTTC
CASSPGLAGVYEQYF
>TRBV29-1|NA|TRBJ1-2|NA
TGCAGCGCCGGAGGGTCGGACTATGGCTACACCTTC
CSAGGSDYGYTF
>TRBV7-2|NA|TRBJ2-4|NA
TGTGCCAGCATGGCGGAGATAGCCAAAAACATTCAGTACTTC
CASMAEIAKNIQYF
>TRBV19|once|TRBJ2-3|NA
TGTGCCAGTAGTGCCTCACTGGATACGCAGTATTTT
CASSASLDTQYF
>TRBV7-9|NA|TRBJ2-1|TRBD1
TGTGCCAGCAGCTTAGTCGGGACAGGTGGGGACAATGAGCAGTTCTTC
CASSLVGTGGDNEQFF
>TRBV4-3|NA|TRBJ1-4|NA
TGCGCCAGCAGCCAAGATCGGGGTTTTAACCTCGAGGATGAAAAACTGTTTTTT
CASSQDRGFNLEDEKLFF